The 18 T cell receptor beta chains below all came from one sample that was sequenced in a study of T cells in localized non-small cell lung cancer. Produced via immunoSEQ multiplex PCR; TCRdb's table is partial and in-frame only. The sample has roughly 30,000 clones; 85% to 95% are singletons. This material consisted of peripheral blood, taken before any cancer treatment. All receptors derive from a woman aged 40-69 years with stage I lung adenocarcinoma.

The CDR3 loop is CASSSPPYNEQFF. The CDR3 DNA is TGTGCCAGTAGTAGCCCCCCCTACAATGAGCAGTTCTTC. The genes are TRBV19 and TRBJ2-1; D remains unclear. The germline V gene has CDR1 LNHDA and CDR2 SQIVND (reference sequence). The V and J ends lost 4 bases and 2 bases respectively, with 6 bases between them. This CDR3 contains 13 residues.

The J gene is TRBJ2-7, the V gene TRBV18, with 7 bases matching TRBD1. Germline CDR1 and CDR2: KGHSH and LQKENI. This CDR3 region has 14 residues. V shed 6 bases, J shed 1 base, and the junction held 6 bases outside the gene matches. Written as DNA, the CDR3 is TGTGCCAGCTCCTCCGGGACAGAATCCTACGAGCAGTACTTC. Protein: CASSSGTESYEQYF. Using reference TRBV18 and TRBJ2-7 for the parts outside the CDR3, the full variable domain is NAGVMQNPRHLVRRRGQEARLRCSPMKGHSHVYWYRQLPEEGLKFMVYLQKENIIDESGMPKERFSAEFPKEGPSILRIQQVVRGDSAAYFCASSSGTESYEQYFGPGTRLTVT.

The gene calls are TRBV19 and TRBJ1-1; D may be TRBD1 (5 bases). Germline V lookup: CDR1 LNHDA, CDR2 SQIVND (reference sequence). The CDR3 has 18 residues. Trimming stripped 5 bases from V and 2 bases from J, with 24 bases between. DNA for the CDR3: TGTGCCAGTAGTCCCCAGTTGGGGCGCGAGGGTAAAAACACTGAAGCTTTCTTT. Its translation: CASSPQLGREGKNTEAFF.

This clone was seen only once. The chain joins TRBV4-3 to TRBJ2-3; D is perhaps TRBD1 or TRBD2 (6 bases each). CDR1 and CDR2 from the germline V gene are LGHNA and YSLEER. CDR3 size: 15 residues. V lost 4 bases, J lost 2 bases, and 13 bases lay in between. The DNA of the CDR3 is TGCGCCAGCAGCCCCCAGGGGACTGTCACAGATACGCAGTATTTT. Translating it yields CASSPQGTVTDTQYF.

This clone was recorded once. This chain uses TRBV6-5 with TRBJ1-2, with D possibly matching TRBD1 (6 bases). The V and J ends lost 2 bases and 4 bases respectively, with 14 bases between them. The CDR3 consists of 15 residues. Germline loops: CDR1 MNHEY, CDR2 SVGAGI. CDR3 in amino acids: CASSYATGQTYGYTF. The DNA for the CDR3 is TGTGCCAGCAGTTACGCGACAGGACAAACCTATGGCTACACCTTC.

The rearrangement joins TRBV19 to TRBJ2-2; D might be TRBD1 (6 bases). Deletions cut 6 bases from V and 0 bases from J, with 17 bases between. CDR1 and CDR2 (germline): LNHDA, SQIVND (reference sequence). CDR3 length equals 17 residues. The CDR3 here is CASRGQGISSNTGELFF. DNA for the CDR3: TGTGCCAGTAGGGGCCAGGGGATCTCTTCGAACACCGGGGAGCTGTTTTTT.

The chain couples TRBV19 to TRBJ1-5, with D unresolved. Deletions cut 0 bases from V and 2 bases from J, with 8 bases between. The CDR3 length is 15 residues. Looked up from germline, CDR1 is LNHDA and CDR2 is SQIVND (reference sequence). CDR3 nucleotides: TGTGCCAGTAGTATAGAAGGGCTCGGCAATCAGCCCCAGCATTTT. Translated: CASSIEGLGNQPQHF.

This clone has only one observation. This rearrangement joins TRBV2 to TRBJ2-1, with 11 bases identical to TRBD1. CDR3 size: 13 residues. Germline V gene data show CDR1 as SNHLY and CDR2 as FYNNEI. CDR3 bases: TGTGCATATCCGGGACAGGGGGGCAATGAGCAGTTCTTC. It encodes CAYPGQGGNEQFF.

The CDR3 protein is CASSPLPGDIQYF. The CDR3 nucleotides read TGCGCCAGCAGCCCCCTGCCGGGGGACATTCAGTACTTC. V usage is TRBV5-1 and J usage is TRBJ2-4; D is perhaps TRBD2 (6 bases). The CDR3 has 13 residues. Trimming shortened V by 4 bases and J by 8 bases, and 13 bases separated the two germline ends. Germline V gene sequence: CDR1 SGHRS, CDR2 YFSETQ.

The rearrangement joins TRBV9 to TRBJ2-1; 10 positions agree with TRBD2. V lost 4 bases, J lost 1 base, and 20 bases stayed unmatched. The CDR3 has 21 amino acids. CDR1 is SGDLS and CDR2 is YYNGEE in the germline V gene. This chain's CDR3 is CASSSTAGASGRIRSYNEQFF. DNA of the CDR3: TGTGCCAGCAGCTCCACGGCCGGGGCTAGCGGGAGAATAAGGTCCTACAATGAGCAGTTCTTC.

This clone was seen a single time. V is TRBV4-3 and J is TRBJ2-1; TRBD2 aligns across 8 bases. The germline V gene encodes CDR1 LGHNA and CDR2 YSLEER. With 0 bases clipped from V and 6 bases from J, the junction kept 13 bases outside the gene matches. This CDR3 is built from 18 residues. CDR3 coding DNA: TGCGCCAGCAGCCAAGATCTCGCCAGCGGGAGTTATCGCAATGAGCAGTTCTTC. Encoded protein: CASSQDLASGSYRNEQFF.

The CDR3 protein is CASSRTGPQETQYF. CDR3 nucleotide sequence: TGCGCCAGCAGCCGAACCGGGCCTCAAGAGACCCAGTACTTC. The chain links TRBV5-1 to TRBJ2-5; no clear D gene. Trimming took off 4 bases at V and 2 bases at J, with 12 bases between the two ends. This CDR3 has 14 residues. CDR1 is SGHRS and CDR2 is YFSETQ in the germline V gene.

The chain combines TRBV5-1 with TRBJ1-2, with a possible D match to TRBD1 (6 bases). This CDR3 contains 14 residues. Per the germline V gene, CDR1 is SGHRS and CDR2 is YFSETQ. Trimming left V 0 bases short and J 4 bases short, with 10 bases between. The CDR3 loop is CASSLEPRGYGYTF. CDR3 coding DNA: TGCGCCAGCAGCTTGGAGCCCAGGGGCTATGGCTACACCTTC.

This chain connects TRBV11-1 to TRBJ2-2, with D unresolved. Trimming took 1 base from V and 1 from J, leaving 7 bases between them. The CDR3 has 15 amino acids. The germline V gene encodes CDR1 SGHAT and CDR2 FQDESV (reference sequence). This chain's CDR3 is CASSLVHRNTGELFF. Here the CDR3 DNA reads TGTGCCAGCAGCTTAGTCCACAGGAACACCGGGGAGCTGTTTTTT. The full variable domain, in which reference TRBV11-1 and TRBJ2-2 provide the parts outside the CDR3, is EAEVAQSPRYKITEKSQAVAFWCDPISGHATLYWYRQILGQGPELLVQFQDESVVDDSQLPKDRFSAERLKGVDSTLKIQPAELGDSAMYLCASSLVHRNTGELFFGEGSRLTVL.

The rearrangement uses TRBV6-5 and TRBJ1-1, with D perhaps TRBD1 (5 bases). Germline assignment: CDR1 MNHEY and CDR2 SVGAGI. The CDR3 loop spans 16 amino acids. V was trimmed by 0 bases and J by 6 bases, leaving 17 bases between them. Here the CDR3 DNA reads TGTGCCAGCAGTTACTCGAGGATTCGAGGGGCCTCTGAAGCTTTCTTT. Protein sequence: CASSYSRIRGASEAFF.

The chain couples TRBV6-4 to TRBJ2-3, with 9 bases that match TRBD2. Germline V gene data show CDR1 as MRHNA and CDR2 as SNTAGT. CDR3 size: 14 residues. The junction had 3 bases not matched to a gene; V was cut back by 4 bases and J by 4 bases. The CDR3 bases are TGTGCCAGCAGTGGTAGCGGGGGCGCAGATACGCAGTATTTT. This encodes CASSGSGGADTQYF.

As to this clone: One end of the junction is discordant with germline, which a read error may explain. The same CDR3 can be traced to other DNA sequences in this sample. J is TRBJ1-4 and V is TRBV27; D unclear. Germline V lookup: CDR1 MNHEY, CDR2 SMNVEV (reference sequence). The CDR3 loop spans 18 amino acids. The CDR3 here is CASSLSGPRILGNEKLFF. CDR3 sequence (DNA): TGCGCCAGCAGTTTGTCCGGGCCCCGGATCTTGGGCAATGAAAAACTGTTTTTT.

V is TRBV28 and J is TRBJ2-7; D not resolved. This CDR3 spans 12 amino acids. V lost 1 base, J lost 1 base, and 2 bases lay in between. CDR1 is MDHEN and CDR2 is SYDVKM in the germline V gene. The CDR3 spells CASSLLSYEQYF. The CDR3 DNA follows: TGTGCCAGCAGTTTATTATCCTACGAGCAGTACTTC. Drawing the rest from reference TRBV28 and TRBJ2-7, the complete variable domain is DVKVTQSSRYLVKRTGEKVFLECVQDMDHENMFWYRQDPGLGLRLIYFSYDVKMKEKGDIPEGYSVSREKKERFSLILESASTNQTSMYLCASSLLSYEQYFGPGTRLTVT.